This T cell receptor beta chain was captured by sequencing in a study of blood T cell repertoires in COVID-19. Study-level information: There were acute and convalescent COVID-19 samples, and they came from the United States, Italy and Spain.

Sequencing was performed with immunoSEQ multiplex PCR; in TCRdb, only in-frame clones are kept and a portion is missing. The table shows about 98,000 clones, with over 80% occurring only once. The junction had 14 bases not matched to a gene; V was cut back by 1 base and J by 5 bases. CDR1 is SGHTA, CDR2 FQGNSA, per germline. The CDR3 is 18 amino acids. The sequence was obtained from a man older than 75 with acute or convalescent COVID-19. The sample consisted of peripheral blood. V is TRBV7-2 and J is TRBJ2-5, with TRBD2 matching over 9 bases. The CDR3 is CASSLGGGRAGGPETQYF. The DNA for the CDR3 is TGTGCCAGCAGCTTAGGAGGCGGTCGCGCGGGGGGGCCGGAGACCCAGTACTTC.